This TCR beta chain is from a study of siplizumab effects on memory and regulatory T cells. General study findings and limits: Proliferating Tregs taken from siplizumab cultures were not shown to have a confirmed suppressive function. For mappable alloreactive CD4+ clones, the mean Treg-derived fraction was about 69% with siplizumab and 25% to 30% in controls.

Details on this clone: Its antigen is still unknown.

V lost 4 bases and J 5 bases, leaving 10 bases between the germline ends. Germline V CDR1 and CDR2: SNHLY, FYNNEI. CDR3 length: 13 residues. Clones were sequenced by immunoSEQ multiplex PCR, and TCRdb holds only the in-frame ones, with some missing. The sample comprises some 97,000 clones, 91% of which are singletons, and approximately 2.7% rests with the top ten. The receptor's source is a human donor in good health. Some clones in this sample may be carry-over from other donors' samples. This chain uses TRBV2 with TRBJ2-3; tentatively, D is TRBD2 (5 bases). Sequencing used CD4+ T cells sorted from blood. The CDR3 sequence is CASSVLAVDTQYF. The CDR3 DNA follows: TGTGCCAGCAGTGTCCTAGCAGTAGATACGCAGTATTTT.